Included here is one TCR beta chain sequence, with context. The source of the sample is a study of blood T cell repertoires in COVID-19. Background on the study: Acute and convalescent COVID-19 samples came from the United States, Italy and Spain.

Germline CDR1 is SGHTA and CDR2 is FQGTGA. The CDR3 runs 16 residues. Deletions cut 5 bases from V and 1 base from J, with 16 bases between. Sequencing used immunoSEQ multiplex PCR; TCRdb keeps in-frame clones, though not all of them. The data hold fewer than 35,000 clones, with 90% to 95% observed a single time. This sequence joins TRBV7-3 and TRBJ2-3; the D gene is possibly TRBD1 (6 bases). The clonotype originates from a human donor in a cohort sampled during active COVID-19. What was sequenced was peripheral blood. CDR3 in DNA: TGTGCCAGCAGCCGGGGACCCGAGGGGGGCACAGATACGCAGTATTTT. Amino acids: CASSRGPEGGTDTQYF.